This T cell receptor beta chain was sequenced in a study of cytomegalovirus exposure and HLA in healthy donors. 13 Jbeta primers and 60 Vbeta primers were used for the PCR. Method: immunoSEQ multiplex PCR; TCRdb's copy keeps in-frame clones and lacks some. Here the sample spans fewer than 200,000 clones, 82% being singletons. The CDR3 is 14 residues long. CDR1 and CDR2 from the germline V gene are SQVTM and ANQGSEA. The V segment lost 1 base and the J segment 7 bases; nucleotides outside the gene matches: 9. The TCR sequence derives from a man aged 50 to 60 in good health and CMV-seropositive. The sequenced sample was PBMCs. The J gene is TRBJ2-7, the V gene TRBV29-1; 8 positions match TRBD1. The CDR3 DNA reads as TGCAGCGTTGAAGGAGGACAGGGTAAAGGGGAGCAGTACTTC. It specifies CSVEGGQGKGEQYF.